This T cell receptor (beta chain) was recovered during a study of blood T cell repertoires in COVID-19. Original handling: Amplification with reference gene primers provided the estimates of nucleated cell counts. Clones were sequenced by immunoSEQ multiplex PCR, and TCRdb holds only the in-frame ones, with some missing. V, J and clone size are taken as reported in that table, and D and trimming were inferred from the DNA itself. The table shows 200,000 to 250,000 clones, with about 83% occurring only once. This study enrolled people aged 18 to 89 from about two dozen US geographic areas. Participants' own reports of clinical history determined their cohort assignment. Cohort 3 recovery required two negative PCRs, clearance, or symptom resolution. The material sequenced was PBMCs or T cells enriched from blood (not recorded which). The sequence was collected from a woman aged 45-65 years who had recovered from COVID-19.

In DNA, the CDR3 is TGCGCCAGCAGACAGACAGTGAACACTGAAGCTTTCTTT. Its translation: CASRQTVNTEAFF. J is TRBJ1-1 and V is TRBV5-1, with D possibly matching TRBD1 (5 bases). Trimming shortened V by 5 bases and J by 0 bases, and 8 bases separated the two germline ends. Germline loops: CDR1 SGHRS, CDR2 YFSETQ. This CDR3 has 13 amino acids.